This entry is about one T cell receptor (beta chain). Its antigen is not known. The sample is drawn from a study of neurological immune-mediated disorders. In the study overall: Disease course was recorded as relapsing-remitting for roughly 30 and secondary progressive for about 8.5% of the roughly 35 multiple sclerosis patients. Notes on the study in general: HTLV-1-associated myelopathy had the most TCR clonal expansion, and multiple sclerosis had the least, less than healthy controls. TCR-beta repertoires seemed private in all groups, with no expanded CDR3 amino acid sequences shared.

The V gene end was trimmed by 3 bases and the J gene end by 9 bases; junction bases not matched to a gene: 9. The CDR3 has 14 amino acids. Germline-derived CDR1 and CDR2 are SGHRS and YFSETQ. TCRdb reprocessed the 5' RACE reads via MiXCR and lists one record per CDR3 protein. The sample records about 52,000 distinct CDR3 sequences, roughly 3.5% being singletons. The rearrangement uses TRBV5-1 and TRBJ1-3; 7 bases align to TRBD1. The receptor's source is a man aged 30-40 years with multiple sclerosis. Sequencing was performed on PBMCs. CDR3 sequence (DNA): TGCGCCAGCAGCTCGGGACAGTGGGAAAGCACCATATATTTT. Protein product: CASSSGQWESTIYF. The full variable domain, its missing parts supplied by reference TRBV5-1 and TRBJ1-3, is KAGVTQTPRYLIKTRGQQVTLSCSPISGHRSVSWYQQTPGQGLQFLFEYFSETQRNKGNFPGRFSGRQFSNSRSEMNVSTLELGDSALYLCASSSGQWESTIYFGEGSWLTVV.